These 24 T cell receptor beta chains originate from one sample sequenced in a study of cytomegalovirus exposure and HLA in healthy donors. Amplification used 60 Vbeta primers and 13 Jbeta primers. The data were produced by immunoSEQ multiplex PCR, yet TCRdb's version contains in-frame clones alone and is incomplete. The sample includes 200,000 to 250,000 clones, approximately 83% of them seen just once. Sequencing used PBMCs. The receptors come from a girl aged 5-17 years in good health and CMV-seronegative.

This clone was recorded once. This chain connects TRBV27 to TRBJ1-1; D might be TRBD1 (6 bases). V was pared by 0 bases and J by 11 bases, with 13 bases between. The CDR3 consists of 13 residues. The germline CDR1 and CDR2 sequences are MNHEY and SMNVEV (reference sequence). DNA for the CDR3: TGTGCCAGCAGTTTATCGGTTGCGAGGGGGGCTTTCTTT. Its protein product is CASSLSVARGAFF.

The rearrangement joins TRBV6-1 to TRBJ1-2; the D is unclear. The CDR3 is made up of 15 amino acids. Germline V lookup: CDR1 MNHNS, CDR2 SASEGT. Trimming removed 2 bases from V and 4 bases from J, with 14 bases in between. DNA of the CDR3: TGTGCCAGCAGTGAAACCTGGTCAGAAGTCTATGGCTACACCTTC. Amino acid sequence: CASSETWSEVYGYTF.

The chain has TRBV13 and TRBJ1-3; no reliable D call. The CDR3 length is 14 residues. Per germline, CDR1 PRHDT and CDR2 FYEKMQ (reference sequence). Trimming took 2 bases from V and 2 from J, leaving 7 bases between them. This CDR3 is CASSLRETGNTIYF. The DNA for the CDR3 is TGTGCCAGCAGCTTAAGGGAGACTGGAAACACCATATATTTT.

This chain joins TRBV11-2 and TRBJ2-1; tentatively, D is TRBD2 (5 bases). Germline V gene data show CDR1 as SGHAT and CDR2 as FQNNGV. The CDR3 totals 14 residues. Trimming pared 2 bases from V and 5 bases from J, leaving 10 bases between. Here the CDR3 reads CASSLLAYHNEQFF. DNA of the CDR3: TGTGCCAGCAGCTTACTAGCATACCACAATGAGCAGTTCTTC.

The chain combines TRBV28 with TRBJ2-2; 9 positions agree with TRBD2. Germline loops: CDR1 MDHEN, CDR2 SYDVKM. J gave up 7 bases and V 3 bases, and 6 bases lay outside the gene matches. The CDR3 has 15 residues. CDR3: CASSFNPRGGGELFF. CDR3 nucleotide sequence: TGTGCCAGCAGTTTTAATCCGCGGGGGGGCGGGGAGCTGTTTTTT. The complete variable domain, with remaining parts taken from reference TRBV28 and TRBJ2-2, reads DVKVTQSSRYLVKRTGEKVFLECVQDMDHENMFWYRQDPGLGLRLIYFSYDVKMKEKGDIPEGYSVSREKKERFSLILESASTNQTSMYLCASSFNPRGGGELFFGEGSRLTVL.

V usage is TRBV4-3 and J usage is TRBJ1-4, with D perhaps TRBD1 (6 bases). This CDR3 contains 15 residues. CDR1 LGHNA and CDR2 YSLEER come from the germline V gene. Between the trimmed V and J ends, which lost 3 bases and 8 bases, there was a span of 16 bases. The CDR3 loop is CASSHHPNRGEKLFF. CDR3 bases: TGCGCCAGCAGCCATCACCCTAATAGGGGGGAAAAACTGTTTTTT.

Comment on this clone: The germline gene is not matched at one end of the junction; a read error may be the cause. The V and J genes are TRBV6-1 and TRBJ1-2; D not resolved. The CDR3 is 12 residues long. The V gene's germline CDR1 is MNHNS and CDR2 SASEGT. CDR3 amino acids: CASRGSDYGYPF. CDR3 DNA sequence: TGTGCCAGCAGGGGTAGCGACTATGGCTACCCCTTC.

Only one count was recorded for this clone. This chain connects TRBV5-5 to TRBJ2-1; D unclear. CDR1 SGHKS and CDR2 YYEKEE come from the germline V gene (reference sequence). V was trimmed by 1 base and J by 10 bases, leaving 3 bases between them. The CDR3 totals 10 residues. The CDR3 DNA reads as TGTGCCAGCAGCTTGTTAGAGCAGTTCTTC. This sequence encodes CASSLLEQFF.

This clone was seen a handful of times. The chain carries TRBV9 and TRBJ1-5; D may be TRBD1 (6 bases). V lost 1 base, J lost 5 bases, and 13 bases lay in between. The CDR3 extends over 15 amino acids. CDR1 is SGDLS and CDR2 is YYNGEE in the germline V gene. CDR3 sequence (DNA): TGTGCCAGCAGCGTATCCGGGACACACTATCAGCCCCAGCATTTT. Protein: CASSVSGTHYQPQHF.

CDR3 in DNA: TGTGCCATCAGTGACTCCGGGACAGGGGGAGATGAGCAGTTCTTC. Its protein is CAISDSGTGGDEQFF. The chain uses TRBV10-3 and TRBJ2-1, with 11 bases identical to TRBD1. The length of the CDR3 is 15 residues. Germline CDR1 is ENHRY and CDR2 is SYGVKD. V shed 3 bases, J shed 8 bases, and the junction held 6 bases outside the gene matches.

This sequence joins TRBV28 and TRBJ2-3; 16 bases are a match to TRBD2. The germline V gene encodes CDR1 MDHEN and CDR2 SYDVKM. Trimming cost V 6 bases and J 7 bases; bases outside gene matches: 10. This CDR3 spans 17 amino acids. The CDR3 coding sequence is TGTGCCAGCAGGTCCGGGACTAGCGGGGGGGCCCGGAATACGCAGTATTTT. Amino acids: CASRSGTSGGARNTQYF.

The chain employs TRBV9 and TRBJ1-1, with TRBD1 as a possible D gene (5 bases). The CDR3 sequence is 14 residues long. V dropped 0 bases and J dropped 4 bases, with 10 bases sitting between them. CDR1 SGDLS and CDR2 YYNGEE come from the germline V gene. The CDR3 nucleotides read TGTGCCAGCAGCGTAGACGGGGGTATCACTGAAGCTTTCTTT. Amino acid sequence: CASSVDGGITEAFF.

The V gene is TRBV9, the J gene TRBJ2-1; 10 bases match TRBD2. After removal of 3 bases from V and 3 bases from J, the junction contained 6 bases not matched to a gene. There are 16 residues in the CDR3. Germline V CDR1 and CDR2: SGDLS, YYNGEE. The CDR3 DNA is TGTGCCAGCAGCGCGGCGGGACTAGCGAACTACAATGAGCAGTTCTTC. As protein: CASSAAGLANYNEQFF. The full variable domain, its missing parts supplied by reference TRBV9 and TRBJ2-1, is DSGVTQTPKHLITATGQRVTLRCSPRSGDLSVYWYQQSLDQGLQFLIQYYNGEERAKGNILERFSAQQFPDLHSELNLSSLELGDSALYFCASSAAGLANYNEQFFGPGTRLTVL.

This chain links TRBV19 with TRBJ1-1; D call uncertain. The V end lost 8 bases, the J end lost 1 base, and 8 bases lay between the germline ends. The germline gives CDR1 LNHDA, CDR2 SQIVND (reference sequence). CDR3 size: 12 residues. The CDR3 DNA reads as TGTGCCAGTGGGCGAAGGAACACTGAAGCTTTCTTT. It is translated as CASGRRNTEAFF.

The chain recombines TRBV18 with TRBJ1-2; the match to TRBD1 covers 7 bases. The germline V gene has CDR1 KGHSH and CDR2 LQKENI. This CDR3 has 16 amino acids. V lost 6 bases, J lost 1 base, and 11 bases stayed unmatched. This CDR3 reads CASSALTGAVNYGYTF. The CDR3 nucleotides are TGTGCCAGCTCCGCATTAACAGGGGCCGTTAACTATGGCTACACCTTC.

The V call is TRBV6-1, the J call TRBJ1-2; D may be TRBD1 (6 bases). CDR3 length: 14 amino acids. Trimming removed 5 bases at V and 4 bases at J, with 14 bases between. Germline CDR1 and CDR2: MNHNS and SASEGT. As DNA, the CDR3 is TGTGCCAGCAGTCCTGGTACAGGGCCCTATGGCTACACCTTC. The encoded protein is CASSPGTGPYGYTF.

The gene calls are TRBV15 and TRBJ2-3; D is unclear. Germline V gene sequence: CDR1 LNHNV, CDR2 YYDKDF (reference sequence). V was trimmed by 5 bases and J by 2 bases, leaving 11 bases between them. The CDR3 covers 14 residues. The CDR3 DNA reads as TGTGCCACCAGCTCAAGACTTGACACAGATACGCAGTATTTT. Residues: CATSSRLDTDTQYF. The whole variable domain, remainder taken from reference TRBV15 and TRBJ2-3, is DAMVIQNPRYQVTQFGKPVTLSCSQTLNHNVMYWYQQKSSQAPKLLFHYYDKDFNNEADTPDNFQSRRPNTSFCFLDIRSPGLGDTAMYLCATSSRLDTDTQYFGPGTRLTVL.

The chain couples TRBV6-6 to TRBJ1-1, with a tentative D call TRBD1 (5 bases). Germline lookup yields CDR1 MNHNY and CDR2 SVGAGI (reference sequence). This CDR3 is 11 amino acids long. V lost 7 bases, J lost 7 bases, and 10 bases lay in between. DNA of the CDR3: TGTGCCAGCAAATACGACAGTGAAGCTTTCTTT. This sequence encodes CASKYDSEAFF.

CDR3 bases: TGTGCCTGGAGGTCCGGGGGGCCTCGGAGTGGCTACACCTTC. Translating gives CAWRSGGPRSGYTF. The chain uses TRBV30 and TRBJ1-2; D might be TRBD1 (6 bases). V was shortened by 3 bases and J by 7 bases, with 18 bases between the two germline ends. Germline-derived CDR1 and CDR2 are GTSNPN and SVGIG (reference sequence). The CDR3 covers 14 residues.

This chain connects TRBV5-1 to TRBJ2-1; TRBD1 is a possible D gene (6 bases). The CDR3 loop spans 14 amino acids. Germline V CDR1 and CDR2: SGHRS, YFSETQ. The ends were cut back, 2 bases at V and 7 bases at J, with 13 bases in the middle. This chain's CDR3 is CASSLQGRINEQFF. CDR3 nucleotides: TGCGCCAGCAGCTTACAGGGTAGGATTAATGAGCAGTTCTTC.

This clone was seen a few times. The V call is TRBV4-1, the J call TRBJ2-3; 10 bases line up with TRBD2. Looked up from germline, CDR1 is MGHRA and CDR2 is YSYEKL. This CDR3 is built from 18 residues. V shed 2 bases, J shed 4 bases, and the junction held 12 bases outside the gene matches. In DNA form, the CDR3 reads TGCGCCAGCAGCCAAAACTCGTTATCAGCGGGGGGGTCAGATACGCAGTATTTT. This sequence encodes CASSQNSLSAGGSDTQYF.

This chain joins TRBV4-2 and TRBJ1-1; 9 positions agree with TRBD1. Germline V gene lookup returns CDR1 LGHNA and CDR2 YNFKEQ. The CDR3 runs 15 residues. V lost 2 bases, J lost 4 bases, and 5 bases stayed unmatched. This CDR3 reads CASSQNDRGGTEAFF. The CDR3, as DNA: TGTGCCAGCAGCCAAAATGACAGGGGGGGCACTGAAGCTTTCTTT.

This chain connects TRBV4-1 to TRBJ2-3; D is uncertain. This CDR3 spans 14 amino acids. The V gene's germline CDR1 is MGHRA and CDR2 YSYEKL. Trimming shortened V by 1 base and J by 4 bases, and 9 bases separated the two germline ends. The CDR3 region has the DNA TGCGCCAGCAGCCAAGGCCTCCTATCAGATACGCAGTATTTT. This encodes CASSQGLLSDTQYF.

The chain uses TRBV28 and TRBJ1-1; TRBD1 matches 11 bases. The CDR3 has 13 amino acids. From germline, CDR1 is MDHEN and CDR2 SYDVKM. Trimming at V came to 7 bases and at J to 4 bases, leaving 2 bases not matched to a gene. The DNA for the CDR3 is TGTGCCAGCACGGACAGGGGGCCCACTGAAGCTTTCTTT. This gives the protein CASTDRGPTEAFF.